This TCR beta chain stems from a study of regulatory T cells in long-lasting Graves disease. Germline CDR1 MNHEY, CDR2 SMNVEV (reference sequence). CDR3 length: 14 residues. Trimming removed 6 bases from V and 7 bases from J; junction bases left unmatched: 11. This clonotype was seen ten or more times. In building TCR beta libraries, iRepertoire HTBI primers were used together with Arm-PCR of CDR3 regions. Authors' methods: Across all samples, more than 60 TRBV segments and around 13 TRBJ segments were identified. MiXCR, run by TCRdb on the multiplex PCR reads, gives a single entry per CDR3 protein. These V and J calls derive from TCRdb rather than the authors' analysis. Among fewer than 450,000 distinct CDR3 sequences listed, roughly 15% were seen once. Specified time point: newly diagnosed GD, antithyroid drugs for less than 3 months. Generation of the TCR library employed RNA extracted from PBMCs.

The data also belong to a second study, concerning T cells in Graves' hyperthyroidism and ophthalmopathy.

The receptor comes from a woman in her thirties or forties with Graves disease. The chain joins TRBV27 to TRBJ2-7, with 8 bases identical to TRBD2. Material: peripheral blood mononuclear cells (PBMCs), obtained at new diagnosis, from a patient treated with antithyroid drugs. CDR3 region: CASRPGTSGGEQYF. CDR3 coding DNA: TGTGCCAGCAGGCCCGGGACTAGTGGGGGGGAGCAGTACTTC.